This TCR beta chain is drawn from a study of CD8 T cells in Susac syndrome. Study-level background: The sequenced Susac syndrome patients included 5 or 6 who had clinically active disease and about 8 who were in remission.

V lost 7 bases to trimming and J lost 0 bases, with 10 bases between them. The CDR3 spans 14 residues. Germline V lookup: CDR1 LNHDA, CDR2 SQIVND (reference sequence). In this sample, this clonotype turned up once. Its antigen is as yet unknown. Random hexamers were used to reverse transcribe roughly 0.45 to 1 ug of RNA. Multiplex PCR with immunoSEQ amplified the TCR beta CDR3 across 54 Vbeta and 13 Jbeta. TCRdb re-derived calls from the immunoSEQ multiplex PCR reads in MiXCR, one entry per CDR3 protein. The repertoire includes 130,000 to 150,000 distinct CDR3 sequences, approximately 94% of them detected once, and approximately 0.08% sits in the top ten. Study outcomes and limitations: The CD4+ T cell repertoire of patients with Susac syndrome showed no detectable clonal expansion.

Sequenced input: CD4+ T cells from PBMCs. This TCR derives from a human donor with Susac syndrome. The chain links TRBV19 to TRBJ2-1; D ambiguous. For the CDR3, the DNA is TGTGCCAGTAAGGTGGGAAGCTCCTACAATGAGCAGTTCTTC. Protein: CASKVGSSYNEQFF.